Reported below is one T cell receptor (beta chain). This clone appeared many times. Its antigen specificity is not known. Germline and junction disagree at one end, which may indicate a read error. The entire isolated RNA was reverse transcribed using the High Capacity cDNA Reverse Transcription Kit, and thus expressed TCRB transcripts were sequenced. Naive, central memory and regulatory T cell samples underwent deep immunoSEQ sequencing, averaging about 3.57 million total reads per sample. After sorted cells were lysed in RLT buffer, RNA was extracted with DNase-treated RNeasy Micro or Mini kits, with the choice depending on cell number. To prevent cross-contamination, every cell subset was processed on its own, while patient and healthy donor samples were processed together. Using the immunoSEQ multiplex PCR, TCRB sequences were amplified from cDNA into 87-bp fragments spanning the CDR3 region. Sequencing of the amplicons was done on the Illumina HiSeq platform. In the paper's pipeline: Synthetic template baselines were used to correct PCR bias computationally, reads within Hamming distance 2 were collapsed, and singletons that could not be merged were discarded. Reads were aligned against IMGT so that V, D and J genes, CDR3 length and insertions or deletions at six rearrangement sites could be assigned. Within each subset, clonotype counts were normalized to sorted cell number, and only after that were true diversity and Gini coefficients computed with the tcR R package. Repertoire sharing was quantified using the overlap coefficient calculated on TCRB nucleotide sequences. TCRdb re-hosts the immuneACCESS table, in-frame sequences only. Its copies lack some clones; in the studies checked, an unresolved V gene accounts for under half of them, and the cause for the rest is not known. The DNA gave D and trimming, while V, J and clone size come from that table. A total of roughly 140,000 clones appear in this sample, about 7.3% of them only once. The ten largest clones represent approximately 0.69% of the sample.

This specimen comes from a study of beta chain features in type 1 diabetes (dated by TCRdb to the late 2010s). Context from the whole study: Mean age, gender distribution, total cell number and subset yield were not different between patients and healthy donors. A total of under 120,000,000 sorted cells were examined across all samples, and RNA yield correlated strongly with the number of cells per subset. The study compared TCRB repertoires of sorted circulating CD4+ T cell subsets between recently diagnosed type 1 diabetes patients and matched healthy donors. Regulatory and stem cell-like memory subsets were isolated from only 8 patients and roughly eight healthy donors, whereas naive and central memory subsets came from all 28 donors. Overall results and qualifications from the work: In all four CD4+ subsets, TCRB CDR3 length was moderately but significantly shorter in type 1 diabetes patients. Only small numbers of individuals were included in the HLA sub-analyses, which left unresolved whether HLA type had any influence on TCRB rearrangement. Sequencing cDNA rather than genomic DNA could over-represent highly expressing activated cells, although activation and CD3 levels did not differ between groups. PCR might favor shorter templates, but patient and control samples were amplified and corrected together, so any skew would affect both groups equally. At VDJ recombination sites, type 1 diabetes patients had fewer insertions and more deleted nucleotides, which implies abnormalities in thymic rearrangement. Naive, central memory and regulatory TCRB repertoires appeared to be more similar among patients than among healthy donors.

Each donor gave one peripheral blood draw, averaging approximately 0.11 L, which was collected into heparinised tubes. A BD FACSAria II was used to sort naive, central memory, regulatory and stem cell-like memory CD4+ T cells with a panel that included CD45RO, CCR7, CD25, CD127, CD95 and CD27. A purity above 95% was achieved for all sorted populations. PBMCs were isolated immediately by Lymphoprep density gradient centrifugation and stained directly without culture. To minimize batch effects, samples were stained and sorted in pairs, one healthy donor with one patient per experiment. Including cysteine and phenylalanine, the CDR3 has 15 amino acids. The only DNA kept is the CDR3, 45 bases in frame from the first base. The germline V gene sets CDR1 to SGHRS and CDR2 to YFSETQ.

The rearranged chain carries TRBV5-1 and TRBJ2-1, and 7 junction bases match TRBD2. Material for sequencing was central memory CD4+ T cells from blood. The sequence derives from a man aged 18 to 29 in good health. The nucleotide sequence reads TGCGCCAGCAGTTTGGGAGGACTAGAAAGCGATGAGCAGTTCTTC. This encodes CASSLGGLESDEQFF.